These 7 T cell receptor beta chains share one sample of origin, sequenced in a study of diagnostic markers for celiac disease (dated by TCRdb to the early 2020s). These reads were obtained on an Illumina MiSeq. Reads reprocessed by TCRdb are summarized as one entry per CDR3 protein sequence, and DNA is absent. This sample's clone table shows roughly 1,300 distinct CDR3 sequences. The ten largest clones add up to about 13% of the sample. Sequences were obtained from either unsorted cells or a sorted T cell fraction (not recorded which). The receptors were sampled from a human donor. This table probably holds off-target reads from a library built for another chain.

This clonotype is classed as medium-sized by frequency. The V call is TRBV4-3, the J call TRBJ1-6; TCRdb returns TRBD1, unconfirmable since there is no DNA. CDR1 is LGHNA and CDR2 is YSLEER in the germline V gene. The CDR3 sequence is 15 residues long. The CDR3: CASSQFTGGESPLHF.

CDR3 in amino acids: CSARDLPGAIYF. V gene TRBV20-1 combines with J gene TRBJ1-3; TCRdb's D call of TRBD1 is untestable without DNA. Germline CDR1 DFQATT, CDR2 SNEGSKA (reference sequence). The CDR3 runs 12 residues.

This clonotype is identified as large from frequency. This chain joins TRBV6-2 or TRBV6-3 and TRBJ1-1; TCRdb proposes TRBD1, but this gene call is untestable without DNA. Looked up from germline, CDR1 is MNHEY and CDR2 is SVGEGT. CDR3 size: 12 residues. CDR3 sequence reads: CASSFGSRVAFF.

The chain employs TRBV7-3 and TRBJ2-1; TCRdb lists TRBD2, though no DNA is available to test this call. The CDR3 is 16 amino acids. Germline V gene sequence: CDR1 SGHTA, CDR2 FQGTGA. The CDR3 sequence is CASSPLGLAGDNEQFF.

The rearrangement uses TRBV7-9 and TRBJ1-1. CDR3 size: 11 residues. Germline V gene data show CDR1 as SEHNR and CDR2 as FQNEAQ (reference sequence). The CDR3 sequence: CASSLPRVAFF.

The chain combines TRBV29-1 with TRBJ2-1; the TRBD2 assignment by TCRdb is unverifiable without DNA. Looked up from germline, CDR1 is SQVTM and CDR2 is ANQGSEA. CDR3 size: 14 residues. CDR3 region: CSAPSSGSYNEQFF.

Considering frequency, this clonotype is hyperexpanded. The chain employs TRBV20-1 and TRBJ2-5; the TCRdb call, TRBD1, lacks DNA for checking. The CDR3 is made up of 14 amino acids. Germline CDR1 reads DFQATT; CDR2 reads SNEGSKA (reference sequence). The CDR3 spells CSASKGGAQETQYF.